This T cell receptor (beta chain) was obtained from a study of T cell responses to AZD1222 COVID-19 vaccine. About the research overall: Second-dose schedules of about 4 or about 12 weeks were combined. Study-level results: Vaccine-associated CD4 TCRs spanned spike, dominant at 160-218 and 743-854. The sample set comprised mostly white British donors with more females, and clonal diversity was possibly underestimated.

Profiling relied on immunoSEQ multiplex PCR, and the TCRdb table lists in-frame clones only, not all of them. The sample has 90,000 to 110,000 clones, over 75% seen once. V lost 4 bases and J 0 bases, leaving 7 bases between the germline ends. Germline V lookup: CDR1 SNHLY, CDR2 FYNNEI. The CDR3 extends over 14 amino acids. Details on this clone: Its antigen is unidentified.

This clonotype was sampled from an adult in good health. The sample here was peripheral blood, taken on day 0 of AZD1222 vaccination. The chain links TRBV2 to TRBJ1-5, with D possibly matching TRBD1 (5 bases). The CDR3 nucleotides are TGTGCCAGCAGTGGGGGCTCTAGCAATCAGCCCCAGCATTTT. Encoded protein: CASSGGSSNQPQHF.